This T cell receptor (beta chain) was sequenced for a study of T-cell reconstitution after alpha-beta-depleted transplantation in children. A TCRbeta library incorporating unique molecular identifiers was prepared. TCRdb independently ran MiXCR on the PCR reads; one entry per CDR3 protein. Of approximately 420,000 distinct CDR3 sequences in the sample, 9.5% to 13% are singletons; the top ten hold roughly 5%. Germline V gives CDR1 ENHRY, CDR2 SYGVKD. The ends lost 5 bases at V and 2 bases at J; junction bases unmatched: 6. CDR3 size: 15 residues. This clonotype was detected ten times or more. The sample here was PBMCs from the stem cell graft donor, taken from the stem cell graft. The rearrangement links TRBV10-3 to TRBJ2-7; 10 positions match TRBD1. The source of this sequence is a human donor who donated a stem cell graft to a child with acute myeloid leukemia. CDR3 residues: CAISLGQGGTYEQYV. The CDR3, as DNA: TGTGCCATCAGTCTAGGACAGGGGGGAACCTACGAGCAGTACGTC.